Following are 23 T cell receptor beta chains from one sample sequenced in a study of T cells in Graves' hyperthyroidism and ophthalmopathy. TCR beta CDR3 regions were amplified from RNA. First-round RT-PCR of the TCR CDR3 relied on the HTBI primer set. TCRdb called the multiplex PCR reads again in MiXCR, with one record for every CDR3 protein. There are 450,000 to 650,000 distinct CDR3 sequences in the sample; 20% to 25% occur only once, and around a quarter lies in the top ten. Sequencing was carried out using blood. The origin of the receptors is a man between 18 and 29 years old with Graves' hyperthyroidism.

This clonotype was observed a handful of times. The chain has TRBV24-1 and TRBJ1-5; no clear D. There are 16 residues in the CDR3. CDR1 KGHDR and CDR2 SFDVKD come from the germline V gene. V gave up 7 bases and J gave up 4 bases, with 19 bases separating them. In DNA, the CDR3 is TGTGCCACCAGCGACCCCCAAGGAGGAGCGAATCAGCCCCAGCATTTT. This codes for CATSDPQGGANQPQHF.

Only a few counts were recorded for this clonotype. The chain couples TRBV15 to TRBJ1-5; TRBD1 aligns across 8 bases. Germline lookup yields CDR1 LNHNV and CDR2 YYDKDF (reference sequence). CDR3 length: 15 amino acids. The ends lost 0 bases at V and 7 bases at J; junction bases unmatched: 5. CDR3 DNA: TGTGCCACCAGCAGAGATCGGACAGGGTGGCAGCCCCAGCATTTT. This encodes CATSRDRTGWQPQHF.

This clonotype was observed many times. CDR3 coding DNA: TGTGCCAGCACCGAGGCCCTCTCCTACGAGCAGTACTTC. As protein: CASTEALSYEQYF. The chain is built from TRBV2 and TRBJ2-7, with D unclear. The V gene lost 7 bases and the J gene lost 0 bases, with 10 bases spanning the gap. CDR1 is SNHLY, CDR2 FYNNEI, per germline. The CDR3 has 13 residues.

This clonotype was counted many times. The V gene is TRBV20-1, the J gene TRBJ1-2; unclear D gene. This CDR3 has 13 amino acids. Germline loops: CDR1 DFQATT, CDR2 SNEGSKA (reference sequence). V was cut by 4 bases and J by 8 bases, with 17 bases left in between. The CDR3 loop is CSATAGPGIGYTF. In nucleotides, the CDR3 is TGCAGTGCTACCGCCGGGCCCGGAATAGGCTACACCTTC.

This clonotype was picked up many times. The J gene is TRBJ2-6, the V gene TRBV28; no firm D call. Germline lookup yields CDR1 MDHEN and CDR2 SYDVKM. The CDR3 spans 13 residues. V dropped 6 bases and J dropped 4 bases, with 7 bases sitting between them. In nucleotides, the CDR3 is TGTGCCAGCAGAGCTACAGGGGCCAACGTCCTGACTTTC. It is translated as CASRATGANVLTF.

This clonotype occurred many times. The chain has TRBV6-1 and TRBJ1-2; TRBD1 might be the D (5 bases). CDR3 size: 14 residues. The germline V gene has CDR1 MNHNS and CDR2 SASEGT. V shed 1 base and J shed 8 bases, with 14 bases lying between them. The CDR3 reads CASSEGWEGMGYTF. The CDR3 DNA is TGTGCCAGCAGTGAAGGTTGGGAGGGGATGGGCTACACCTTC.

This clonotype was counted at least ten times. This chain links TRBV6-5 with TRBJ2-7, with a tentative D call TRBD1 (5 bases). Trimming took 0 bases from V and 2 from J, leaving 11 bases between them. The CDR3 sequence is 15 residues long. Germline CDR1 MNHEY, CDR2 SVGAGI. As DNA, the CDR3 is TGTGCCAGCAGTTACTCGAGGACACTTGCCTACGAGCAGTACTTC. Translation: CASSYSRTLAYEQYF.

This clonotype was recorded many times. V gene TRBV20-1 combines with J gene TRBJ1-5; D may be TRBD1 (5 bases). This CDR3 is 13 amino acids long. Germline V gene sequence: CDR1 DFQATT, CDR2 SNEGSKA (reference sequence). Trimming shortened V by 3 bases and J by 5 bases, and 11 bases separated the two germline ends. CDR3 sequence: CSASLGVDQPQHF. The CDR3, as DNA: TGCAGTGCTAGTTTGGGGGTTGATCAGCCCCAGCATTTT.

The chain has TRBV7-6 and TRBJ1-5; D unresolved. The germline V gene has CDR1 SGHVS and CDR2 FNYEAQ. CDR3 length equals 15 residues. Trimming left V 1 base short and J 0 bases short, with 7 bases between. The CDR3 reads CASSLEGFSNQPQHF. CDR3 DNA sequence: TGTGCCAGCAGCTTAGAAGGCTTTAGCAATCAGCCCCAGCATTTT.

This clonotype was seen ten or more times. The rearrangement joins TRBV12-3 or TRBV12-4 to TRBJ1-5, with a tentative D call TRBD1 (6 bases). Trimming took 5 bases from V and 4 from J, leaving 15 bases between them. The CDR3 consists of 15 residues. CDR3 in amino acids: CASSQSGTTNQPQHF. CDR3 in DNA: TGTGCCAGCAGTCAGTCCGGGACAACTAATCAGCCCCAGCATTTT.

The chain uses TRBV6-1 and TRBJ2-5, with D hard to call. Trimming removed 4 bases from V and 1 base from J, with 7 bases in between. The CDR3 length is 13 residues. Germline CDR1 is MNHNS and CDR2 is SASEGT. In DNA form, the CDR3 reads TGTGCCAGCAGTGTTTCGGTCCAAGAGACCCAGTACTTC. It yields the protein CASSVSVQETQYF.

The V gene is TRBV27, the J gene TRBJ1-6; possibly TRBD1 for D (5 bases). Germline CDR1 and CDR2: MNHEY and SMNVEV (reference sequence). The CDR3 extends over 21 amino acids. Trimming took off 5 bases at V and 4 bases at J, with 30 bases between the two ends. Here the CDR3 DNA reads TGTGCCAGCAGTCTGCGCGCTCGGGACTCTCCAAACCCTTTTTATAATTCACCCCTCCACTTT. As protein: CASSLRARDSPNPFYNSPLHF.

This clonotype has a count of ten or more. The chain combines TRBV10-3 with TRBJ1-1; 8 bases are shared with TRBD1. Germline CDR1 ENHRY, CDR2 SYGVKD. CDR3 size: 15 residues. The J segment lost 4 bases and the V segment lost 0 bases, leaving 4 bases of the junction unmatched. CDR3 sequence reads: CAISESGQVSTEAFF. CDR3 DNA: TGTGCCATCAGTGAGTCGGGACAGGTGAGCACTGAAGCTTTCTTT.

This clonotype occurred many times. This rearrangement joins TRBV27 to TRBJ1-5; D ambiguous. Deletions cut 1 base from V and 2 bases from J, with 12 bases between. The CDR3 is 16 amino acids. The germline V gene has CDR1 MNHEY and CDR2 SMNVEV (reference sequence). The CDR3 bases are TGTGCCAGCAGTTTATTCCTTGGAAGTGGCAATCAGCCCCAGCATTTT. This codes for CASSLFLGSGNQPQHF.

Here the CDR3 DNA reads TGTGCCAGCAGCCGCTTTGGGCAGAGGAACACTGAAGCTTTCTTT. Protein product: CASSRFGQRNTEAFF. The chain joins TRBV2 to TRBJ1-1; D gene unclear. V lost 6 bases and J 1 base, leaving 15 bases between the germline ends. CDR1 and CDR2 from the germline V gene are SNHLY and FYNNEI. This CDR3 is built from 15 residues.

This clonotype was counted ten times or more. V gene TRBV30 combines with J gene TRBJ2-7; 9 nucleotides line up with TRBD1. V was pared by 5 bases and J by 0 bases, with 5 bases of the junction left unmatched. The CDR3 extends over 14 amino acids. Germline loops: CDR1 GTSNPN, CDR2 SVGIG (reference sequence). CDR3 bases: TGTGCCTGGGACCGGGACAGGGCCTCCTACGAGCAGTACTTC. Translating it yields CAWDRDRASYEQYF. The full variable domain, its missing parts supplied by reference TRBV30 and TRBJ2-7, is SQTIHQWPATLVQPVGSPLSLECTVEGTSNPNLYWYRQAAGRGLQLLFYSVGIGQISSEVPQNLSASRPQDRQFILSSKKLLLSDSGFYLCAWDRDRASYEQYFGPGTRLTVT.

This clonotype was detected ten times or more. CDR3 sequence reads: CASSPDADRTEAFF. CDR3 DNA sequence: TGCGCCAGCAGCCCGGACGCGGATCGCACTGAAGCTTTCTTT. J is TRBJ1-1 and V is TRBV5-1, with D uncertain. Trimming pared 4 bases from V and 4 bases from J, leaving 14 bases between. Germline CDR1 is SGHRS and CDR2 is YFSETQ. CDR3 length equals 14 residues. Based on the CDR3 plus reference TRBV5-1 and TRBJ1-1, the full variable domain is KAGVTQTPRYLIKTRGQQVTLSCSPISGHRSVSWYQQTPGQGLQFLFEYFSETQRNKGNFPGRFSGRQFSNSRSEMNVSTLELGDSALYLCASSPDADRTEAFFGQGTRLTVV.

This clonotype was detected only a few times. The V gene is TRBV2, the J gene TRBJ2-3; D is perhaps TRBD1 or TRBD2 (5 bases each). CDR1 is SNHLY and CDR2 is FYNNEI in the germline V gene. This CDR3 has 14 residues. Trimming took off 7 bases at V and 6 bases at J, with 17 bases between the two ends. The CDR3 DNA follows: TGTGCCAGCAATAGGGGAGCGGTCGTCGATACGCAGTATTTT. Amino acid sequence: CASNRGAVVDTQYF.

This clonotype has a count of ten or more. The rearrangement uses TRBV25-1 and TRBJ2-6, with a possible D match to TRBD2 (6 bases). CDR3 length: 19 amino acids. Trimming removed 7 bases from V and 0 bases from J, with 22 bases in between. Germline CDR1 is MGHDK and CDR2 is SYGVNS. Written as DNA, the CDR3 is TGTGCCAGCACCGGGGAGAAAAAACTAGCCTACTCTGGGGCCAACGTCCTGACTTTC. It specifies CASTGEKKLAYSGANVLTF.

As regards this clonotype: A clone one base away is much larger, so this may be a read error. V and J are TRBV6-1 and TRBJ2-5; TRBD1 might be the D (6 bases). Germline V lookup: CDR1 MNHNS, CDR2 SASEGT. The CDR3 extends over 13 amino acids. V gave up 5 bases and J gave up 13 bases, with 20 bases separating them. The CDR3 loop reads CASSTGNRWARYF. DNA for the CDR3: TGTGCCAGCAGTACAGGGAACCGGTGGGCCCGGTACTTC.

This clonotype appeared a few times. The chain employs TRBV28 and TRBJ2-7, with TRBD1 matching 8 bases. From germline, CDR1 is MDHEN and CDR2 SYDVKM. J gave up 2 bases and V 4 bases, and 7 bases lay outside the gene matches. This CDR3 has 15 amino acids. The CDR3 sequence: CASSSFGTGPYEQYF. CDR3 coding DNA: TGTGCCAGCAGTTCCTTCGGGACAGGACCCTACGAGCAGTACTTC. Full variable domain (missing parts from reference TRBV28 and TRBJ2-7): DVKVTQSSRYLVKRTGEKVFLECVQDMDHENMFWYRQDPGLGLRLIYFSYDVKMKEKGDIPEGYSVSREKKERFSLILESASTNQTSMYLCASSSFGTGPYEQYFGPGTRLTVT.

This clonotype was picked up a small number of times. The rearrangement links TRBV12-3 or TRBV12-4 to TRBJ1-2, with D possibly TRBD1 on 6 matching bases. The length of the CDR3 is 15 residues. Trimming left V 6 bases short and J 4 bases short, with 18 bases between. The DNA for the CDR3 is TGTGCCAGCAGACACGAAGGGGGGGTACCCTATGGCTACACCTTC. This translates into CASRHEGGVPYGYTF.

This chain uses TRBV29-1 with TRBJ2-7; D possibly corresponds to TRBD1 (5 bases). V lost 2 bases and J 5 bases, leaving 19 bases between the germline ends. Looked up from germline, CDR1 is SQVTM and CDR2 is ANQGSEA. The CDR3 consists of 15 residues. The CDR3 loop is CSVEWAGKPGDEQYF. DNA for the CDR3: TGCAGCGTTGAATGGGCAGGGAAACCCGGCGACGAGCAGTACTTC.